Listed below are T cell receptor beta chains from one sample, sequenced in a study of T cells expressing NK-cell markers. TCRdb reprocessed the 5' RACE reads, keeping one entry per CDR3 protein, no DNA. The ten most abundant clones cover approximately 3.6% of a sample with approximately 550,000 distinct CDR3 sequences. Sequenced input: blood T cells: a sorted CD56 or NKG2C T cell subset, CD4+ or CD8+ T cells, or bulk PBMC T cells (not recorded which). All receptors come from a man between 18 and 29 years old in good health. The CDR3 runs from the conserved cysteine through the conserved F or W. Fields, in order: CDR3 length, J gene, V gene, CDR3 protein.

13 | TRBJ1-6 | TRBV20-1 | CSARGTGQRSLHF
15 | TRBJ2-7 | TRBV11-1 | CASSLSTGQLREQYF
15 | TRBJ2-7 | TRBV12-3/TRBV12-4 | CASSGRDRASYEQYF
17 | TRBJ2-4 | TRBV6-5 | CASSYLGQGPFGNIQYF
12 | TRBJ2-1 | TRBV10-3 | CAISSDVDEQFF
16 | TRBJ2-5 | TRBV4-1 | CASSQGTSGTIETQYF
16 | TRBJ2-1 | TRBV3-1 | CASSQATSGTDNEQFF
15 | TRBJ2-5 | TRBV7-2 | CASSSFGLALETQYF
13 | TRBJ2-1 | TRBV29-1 | CSVEREAYNEQFF
19 | TRBJ2-1 | TRBV4-3 | CASSQVGGVTSGSSNEQFF
12 | TRBJ2-1 | TRBV9 | CASSVGLGEQFF
15 | TRBJ2-1 | TRBV7-3 | CASSTLAGGPVEQFF
14 | TRBJ1-1 | TRBV5-1 | CASSWVGLSTEAFF
14 | TRBJ1-5 | TRBV4-1 | CASSQDRALQPQHF
12 | TRBJ2-6 | TRBV29-1 | CSVEIRANVLTF
14 | TRBJ2-1 | TRBV7-3 | CASSLTPSINEQFF
16 | TRBJ2-1 | TRBV6-5 | CASSYHGGGPGDEQFF
17 | TRBJ2-1 | TRBV18 | CASSPNTRGISYNEQFF
15 | TRBJ2-3 | TRBV28 | CASSVLAKSTDTQYF
15 | TRBJ2-1 | TRBV27 | CASNSGWRRRNEQFF
16 | TRBJ1-2 | TRBV4-3 | CASSQDYTGQIDGYTF
16 | TRBJ2-7 | TRBV15 | CATSRDPAGGPVEQYF
12 | TRBJ2-1 | TRBV7-2 | CASSLLGREQFF
15 | TRBJ2-5 | TRBV10-3 | CAISESKPAQETQYF
13 | TRBJ1-2 | TRBV6-5 | CASSYRTNGGYTF
14 | TRBJ2-5 | TRBV12-3/TRBV12-4 | CASSVDYVQETQYF
12 | TRBJ2-3 | TRBV6-2/TRBV6-3 | CASSVGEDTQYF
15 | TRBJ2-1 | TRBV5-1 | CASSWATSGMNEQFF
14 | TRBJ2-5 | TRBV29-1 | CSVVAGGPGETQYF
16 | TRBJ2-1 | TRBV6-5 | CASSTYSGRGGDEQFF